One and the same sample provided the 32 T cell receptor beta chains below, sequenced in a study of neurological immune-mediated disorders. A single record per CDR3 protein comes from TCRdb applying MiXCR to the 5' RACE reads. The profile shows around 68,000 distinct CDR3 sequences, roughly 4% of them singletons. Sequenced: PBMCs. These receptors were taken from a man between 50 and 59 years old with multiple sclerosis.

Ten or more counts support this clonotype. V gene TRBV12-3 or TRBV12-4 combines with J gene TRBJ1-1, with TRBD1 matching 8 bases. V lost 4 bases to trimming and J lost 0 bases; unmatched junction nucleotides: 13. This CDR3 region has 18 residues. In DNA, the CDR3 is TGTGCCAGCAGTTCCTCTTACCGATCAGGGGGCATGAACACTGAAGCTTTCTTT. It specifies CASSSSYRSGGMNTEAFF.

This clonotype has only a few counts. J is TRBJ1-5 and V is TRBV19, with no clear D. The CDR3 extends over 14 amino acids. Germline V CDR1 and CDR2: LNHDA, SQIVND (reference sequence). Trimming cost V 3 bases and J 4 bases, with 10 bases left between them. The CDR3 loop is CASSIMEGNQPQHF. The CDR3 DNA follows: TGTGCCAGTAGTATCATGGAGGGAAATCAGCCCCAGCATTTT.

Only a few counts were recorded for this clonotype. DNA for the CDR3: TGCGCCAGCAGCTTGATAACTAGCGGTAACAATGAGCAGTTCTTC. This translates into CASSLITSGNNEQFF. The rearrangement links TRBV5-1 to TRBJ2-1; TRBD2 matches at 8 bases. Germline CDR1 and CDR2: SGHRS and YFSETQ. This CDR3 is 15 amino acids long. V dropped 1 base and J dropped 5; count of bases not matched to a gene: 5.

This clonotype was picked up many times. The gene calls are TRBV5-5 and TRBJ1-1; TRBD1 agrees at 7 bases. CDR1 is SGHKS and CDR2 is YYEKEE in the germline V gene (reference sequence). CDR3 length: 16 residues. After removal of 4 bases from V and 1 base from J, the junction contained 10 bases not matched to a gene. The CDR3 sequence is CASSPGQAISNTEAFF. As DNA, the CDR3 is TGTGCCAGCAGCCCCGGACAGGCGATTTCGAACACTGAAGCTTTCTTT.

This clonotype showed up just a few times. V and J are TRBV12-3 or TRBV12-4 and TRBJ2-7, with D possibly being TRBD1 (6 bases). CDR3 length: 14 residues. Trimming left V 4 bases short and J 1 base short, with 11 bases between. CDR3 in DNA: TGTGCCAGCAGTTCCCGGGACAAATCCTACGAGCAGTACTTC. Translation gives CASSSRDKSYEQYF.

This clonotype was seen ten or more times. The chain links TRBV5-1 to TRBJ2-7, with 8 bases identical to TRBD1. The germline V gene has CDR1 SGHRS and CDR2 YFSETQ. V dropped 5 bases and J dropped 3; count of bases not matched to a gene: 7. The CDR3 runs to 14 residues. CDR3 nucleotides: TGCGCCAGCAGTAATCAGGGGGCTAACTACGAGCAGTACTTC. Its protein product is CASSNQGANYEQYF.

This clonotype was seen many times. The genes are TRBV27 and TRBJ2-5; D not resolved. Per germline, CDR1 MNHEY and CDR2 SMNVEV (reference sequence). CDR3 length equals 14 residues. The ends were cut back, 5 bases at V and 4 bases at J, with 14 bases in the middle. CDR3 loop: CASSPQPGRETQYF. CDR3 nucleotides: TGTGCCAGCAGTCCCCAGCCCGGTCGAGAGACCCAGTACTTC.

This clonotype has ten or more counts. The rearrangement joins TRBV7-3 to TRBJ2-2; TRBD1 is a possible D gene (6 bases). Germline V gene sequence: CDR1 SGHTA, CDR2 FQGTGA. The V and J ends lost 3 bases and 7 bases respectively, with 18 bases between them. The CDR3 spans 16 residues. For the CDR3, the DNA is TGTGCCAGCAGCTTCGGGGCAGGGGATGAAGGCGGGGAGCTGTTTTTT. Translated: CASSFGAGDEGGELFF.

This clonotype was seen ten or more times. For the CDR3, the DNA is TGTGCCAGCAGCAAACTGGGGGGGATGAACACTGAAGCTTTCTTT. Encoded protein: CASSKLGGMNTEAFF. The chain joins TRBV21-1 to TRBJ1-1; the table names TRBD1, a call not compared with the DNA. TRBV21-1 is a documented pseudogene. The CDR3 loop spans 15 amino acids.

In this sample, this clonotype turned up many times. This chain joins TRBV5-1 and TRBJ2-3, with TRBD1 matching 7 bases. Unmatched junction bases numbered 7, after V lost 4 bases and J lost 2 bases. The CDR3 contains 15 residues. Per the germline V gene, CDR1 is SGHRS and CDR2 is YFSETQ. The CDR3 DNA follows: TGCGCCAGCAGCATCACCGGGACAGTCACAGATACGCAGTATTTT. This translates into CASSITGTVTDTQYF.

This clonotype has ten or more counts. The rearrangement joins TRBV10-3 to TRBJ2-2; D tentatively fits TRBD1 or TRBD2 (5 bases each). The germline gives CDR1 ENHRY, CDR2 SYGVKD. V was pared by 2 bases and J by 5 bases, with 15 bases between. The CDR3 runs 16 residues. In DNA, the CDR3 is TGTGCCATCAGTGAGGGGACGGTTGTAGGGACCGGGGAGCTGTTTTTT. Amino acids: CAISEGTVVGTGELFF.

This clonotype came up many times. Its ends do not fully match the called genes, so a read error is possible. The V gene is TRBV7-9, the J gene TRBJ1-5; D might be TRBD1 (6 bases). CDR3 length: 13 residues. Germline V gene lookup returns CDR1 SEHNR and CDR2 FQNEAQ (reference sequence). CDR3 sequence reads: CASSSDSNQPQNF. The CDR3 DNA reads TGTGCCAGCAGCTCGGACAGTAATCAGCCCCAGAATTTT.

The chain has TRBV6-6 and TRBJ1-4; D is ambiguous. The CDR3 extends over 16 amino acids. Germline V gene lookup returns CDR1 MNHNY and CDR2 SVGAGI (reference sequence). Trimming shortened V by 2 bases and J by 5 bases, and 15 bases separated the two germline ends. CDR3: CASSYEGGQANEKLFF. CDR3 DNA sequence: TGTGCCAGCAGTTACGAGGGAGGCCAAGCCAATGAAAAACTGTTTTTT.

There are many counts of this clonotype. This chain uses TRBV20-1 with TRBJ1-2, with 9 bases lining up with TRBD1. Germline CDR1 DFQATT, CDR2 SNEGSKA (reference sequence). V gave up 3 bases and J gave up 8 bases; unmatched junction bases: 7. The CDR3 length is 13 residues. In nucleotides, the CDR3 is TGCAGTGCTAGTGGGGGACAGGGATTCGGCTACACCTTC. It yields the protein CSASGGQGFGYTF.

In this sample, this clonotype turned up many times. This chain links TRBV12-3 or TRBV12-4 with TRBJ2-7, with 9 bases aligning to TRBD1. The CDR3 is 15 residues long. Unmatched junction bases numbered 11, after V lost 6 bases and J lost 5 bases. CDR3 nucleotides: TGTGCCAGCAGCCTACCGGGACAGGGTATCCACGAGCAGTACTTC. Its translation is CASSLPGQGIHEQYF.

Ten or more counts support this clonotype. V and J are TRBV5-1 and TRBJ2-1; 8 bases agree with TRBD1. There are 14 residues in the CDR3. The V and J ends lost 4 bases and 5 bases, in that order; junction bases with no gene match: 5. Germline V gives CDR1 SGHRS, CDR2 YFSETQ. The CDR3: CASSRGTGDNEQFF. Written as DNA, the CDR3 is TGCGCCAGCAGCCGAGGGACAGGCGACAATGAGCAGTTCTTC.

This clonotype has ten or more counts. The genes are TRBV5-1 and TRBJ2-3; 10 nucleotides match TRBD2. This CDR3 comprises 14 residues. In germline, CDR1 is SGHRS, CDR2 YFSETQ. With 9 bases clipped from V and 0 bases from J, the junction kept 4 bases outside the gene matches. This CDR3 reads CATSGGRSTDTQYF. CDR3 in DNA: TGCGCCACTAGCGGGGGCCGAAGCACAGATACGCAGTATTTT.

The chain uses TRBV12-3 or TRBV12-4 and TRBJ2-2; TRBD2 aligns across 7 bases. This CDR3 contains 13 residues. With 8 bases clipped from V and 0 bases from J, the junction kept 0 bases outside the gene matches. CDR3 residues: CASAGANTGELFF. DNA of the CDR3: TGTGCCAGCGCGGGGGCGAACACCGGGGAGCTGTTTTTT.

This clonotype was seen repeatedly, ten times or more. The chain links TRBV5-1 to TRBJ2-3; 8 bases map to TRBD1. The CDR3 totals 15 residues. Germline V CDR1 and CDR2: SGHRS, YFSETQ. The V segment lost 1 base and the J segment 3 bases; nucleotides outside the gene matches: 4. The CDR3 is CASSLWRTGTDTQYF. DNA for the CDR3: TGCGCCAGCAGCTTGTGGCGGACAGGGACAGATACGCAGTATTTT.

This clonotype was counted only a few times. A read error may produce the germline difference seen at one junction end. The DNA for the CDR3 is TGTGCCAGCACCCCGGACAGGGGCGTTAATTCACCCCTCAACTTT. Residues: CASTPDRGVNSPLNF. The rearrangement uses TRBV6-5 and TRBJ1-6; 9 nucleotides match TRBD1. This CDR3 comprises 15 residues. Germline lookup yields CDR1 MNHEY and CDR2 SVGAGI.

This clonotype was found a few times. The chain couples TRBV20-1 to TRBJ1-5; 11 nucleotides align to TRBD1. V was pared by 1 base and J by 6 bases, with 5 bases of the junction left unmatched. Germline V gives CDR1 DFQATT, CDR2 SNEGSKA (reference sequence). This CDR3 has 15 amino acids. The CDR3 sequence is CSARGGQGASQPQHF. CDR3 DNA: TGCAGTGCTAGAGGCGGACAGGGGGCGAGTCAGCCCCAGCATTTT.

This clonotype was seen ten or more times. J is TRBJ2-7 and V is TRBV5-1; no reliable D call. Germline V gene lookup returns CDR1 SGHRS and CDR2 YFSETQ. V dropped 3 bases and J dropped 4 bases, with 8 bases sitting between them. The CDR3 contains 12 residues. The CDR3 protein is CASSWSGYEQYF. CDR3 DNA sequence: TGCGCCAGCAGCTGGAGTGGGTACGAGCAGTACTTC.

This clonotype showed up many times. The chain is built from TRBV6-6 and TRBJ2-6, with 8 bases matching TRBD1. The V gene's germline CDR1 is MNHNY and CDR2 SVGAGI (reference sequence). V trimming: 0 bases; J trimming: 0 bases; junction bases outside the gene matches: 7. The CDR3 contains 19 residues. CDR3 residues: CASSYSGQGRSSGANVLTF. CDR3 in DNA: TGTGCCAGCAGTTACTCTGGACAGGGACGCTCCTCTGGGGCCAACGTCCTGACTTTC.

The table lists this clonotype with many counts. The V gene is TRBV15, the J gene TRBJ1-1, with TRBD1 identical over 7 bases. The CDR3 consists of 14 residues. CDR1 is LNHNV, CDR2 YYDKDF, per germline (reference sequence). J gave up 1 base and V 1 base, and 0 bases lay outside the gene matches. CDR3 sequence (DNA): TGTGCCACCAGCAGAGGGACAGGGAACACTGAAGCTTTCTTT. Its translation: CATSRGTGNTEAFF.

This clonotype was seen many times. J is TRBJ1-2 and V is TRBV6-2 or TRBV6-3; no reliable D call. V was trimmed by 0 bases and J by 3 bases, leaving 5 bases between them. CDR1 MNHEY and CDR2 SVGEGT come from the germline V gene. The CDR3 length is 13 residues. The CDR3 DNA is TGTGCCAGCAGTTACTCAGGCGACTATGGCTACACCTTC. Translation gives CASSYSGDYGYTF.

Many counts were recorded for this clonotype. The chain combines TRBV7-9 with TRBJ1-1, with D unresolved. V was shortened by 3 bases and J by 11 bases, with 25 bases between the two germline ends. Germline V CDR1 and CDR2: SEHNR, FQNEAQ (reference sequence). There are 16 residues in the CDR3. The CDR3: CASSFDGEGYLPGAFF. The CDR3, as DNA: TGTGCCAGCAGCTTCGACGGTGAGGGCTACCTACCGGGGGCTTTCTTT.

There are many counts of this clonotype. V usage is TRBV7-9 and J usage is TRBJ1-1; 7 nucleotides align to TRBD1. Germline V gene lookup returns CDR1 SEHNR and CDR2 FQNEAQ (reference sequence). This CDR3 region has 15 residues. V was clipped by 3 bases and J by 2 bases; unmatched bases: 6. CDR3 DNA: TGTGCCAGCAGCTTGTCGACAGGGATTAACACTGAAGCTTTCTTT. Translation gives CASSLSTGINTEAFF. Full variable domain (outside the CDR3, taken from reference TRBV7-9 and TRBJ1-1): DTGVSQNPRHKITKRGQNVTFRCDPISEHNRLYWYRQTLGQGPEFLTYFQNEAQLEKSRLLSDRFSAERPKGSFSTLEIQRTEQGDSAMYLCASSLSTGINTEAFFGQGTRLTVV.

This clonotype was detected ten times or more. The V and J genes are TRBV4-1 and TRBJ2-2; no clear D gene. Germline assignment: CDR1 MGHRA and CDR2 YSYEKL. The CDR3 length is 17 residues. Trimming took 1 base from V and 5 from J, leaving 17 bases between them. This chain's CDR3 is CASSQGMSLPRTGELFF. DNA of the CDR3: TGCGCCAGCAGCCAAGGGATGAGTTTGCCGAGGACCGGGGAGCTGTTTTTT.

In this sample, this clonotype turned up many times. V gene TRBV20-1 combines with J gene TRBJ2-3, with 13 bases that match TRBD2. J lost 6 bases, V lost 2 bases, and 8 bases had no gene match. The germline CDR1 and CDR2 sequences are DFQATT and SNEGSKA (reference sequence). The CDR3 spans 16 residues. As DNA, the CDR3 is TGCAGTGCTAGAATGGGACTAGCGGGGTTTTTCGATACGCAGTATTTT. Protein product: CSARMGLAGFFDTQYF.

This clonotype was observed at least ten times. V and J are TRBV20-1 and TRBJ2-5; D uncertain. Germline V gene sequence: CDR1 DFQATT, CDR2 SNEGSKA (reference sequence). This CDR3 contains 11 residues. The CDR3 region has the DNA TGCAGCTTTGAGTGGGGAGAGACCCAGTACTTC. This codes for CSFEWGETQYF.

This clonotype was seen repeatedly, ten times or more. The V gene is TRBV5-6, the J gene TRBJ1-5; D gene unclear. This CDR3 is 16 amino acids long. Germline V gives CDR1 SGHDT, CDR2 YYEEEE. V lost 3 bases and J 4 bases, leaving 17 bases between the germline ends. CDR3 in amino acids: CASSSRSRRFNQPQHF. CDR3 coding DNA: TGTGCCAGCAGCTCCCGAAGTCGTCGGTTTAATCAGCCCCAGCATTTT.

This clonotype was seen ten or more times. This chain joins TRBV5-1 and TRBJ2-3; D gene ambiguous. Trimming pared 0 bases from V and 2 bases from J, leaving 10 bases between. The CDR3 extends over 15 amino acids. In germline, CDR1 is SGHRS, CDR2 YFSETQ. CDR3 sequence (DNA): TGCGCCAGCAGCTTGGGAGGCAGCCTCACAGATACGCAGTATTTT. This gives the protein CASSLGGSLTDTQYF.